These T cell receptor beta chains were read from a single sample in a study of control samples from healthy donors and cancer patients. TCRdb's table, derived via immunoSEQ multiplex PCR, lists solely in-frame clones and lacks some. The table lists about 89,000 clones, about 85% of them singletons. Sequenced material: blood. These TCRs come from a woman between 35 and 50 years old in good health. Each CDR3 is given with its conserved first and last residue. A D gene is named only where the DNA matches it firmly. Size is omitted from some rows. Given values are once, few, many or a class for expanded clones.

j_call clone_size v_call d_call cdr3_aa cdr3_nt
TRBJ2-3 NA TRBV3-1/TRBV3-2 TRBD2 CASSLSGAEDTQYF TGTGCCAGCAGCCTTAGCGGGGCCGAGGATACGCAGTATTTT
TRBJ2-1 once TRBV5-1 TRBD1 CASSATGTEATEQFF TGCGCCAGCAGCGCAACCGGGACAGAGGCGACCGAGCAGTTCTTC
TRBJ1-3 NA TRBV12-3/TRBV12-4 NA CASSLSSGNTIYF TGTGCCAGCAGTTTAAGTTCTGGAAACACCATATATTTT
TRBJ2-4 NA TRBV6-1 TRBD2 CASSEARGGTVLAKNIQYF TGTGCCAGCAGTGAAGCGCGGGGGGGGACAGTGTTAGCCAAAAACATTCAGTACTTC
TRBJ1-4 few TRBV6-5 TRBD1 CASSYSSQGVGEKLFF TGTGCCAGCAGTTACTCGAGCCAGGGGGTGGGTGAAAAACTGTTTTTT
TRBJ1-6 NA TRBV6-5 NA CASSTGTYNSPLHF TGTGCCAGCAGTACGGGCACCTATAATTCACCCCTCCACTTT
TRBJ2-7 NA TRBV30 TRBD1 CAWRKSGGYEQYF TGTGCCTGGAGGAAGTCAGGGGGCTACGAGCAGTACTTC
TRBJ1-1 NA TRBV30 NA CAGRRPNTEAFF TGTGCCGGGCGGAGACCGAACACTGAAGCTTTCTTT
TRBJ1-4 NA TRBV5-1 NA CASSLGRPATNEKLFF TGCGCCAGCAGCTTGGGCCGACCTGCAACTAATGAAAAACTGTTTTTT
TRBJ1-1 NA TRBV7-3 NA CASSLTPSTEAFF TGTGCCAGCAGCTTAACCCCGAGCACTGAAGCTTTCTTT
TRBJ1-5 NA TRBV6-5 TRBD1 CASSSGQGRQPQHF TGTGCCAGCAGTTCGGGACAGGGAAGACAGCCCCAGCATTTT
TRBJ2-1 NA TRBV21-1 NA CASSKAGAGDNEQFF TGTGCCAGCAGCAAGGCGGGGGCGGGGGACAATGAGCAGTTCTTC
TRBJ2-3 NA TRBV6-2/TRBV6-3 NA CASSYEYGIDSTDTQYF TGTGCCAGCAGTTACGAATATGGAATCGACTCGACAGATACGCAGTATTTT
TRBJ2-1 NA TRBV4-3 TRBD2 CASSPWTSGNEQFF TGCGCCAGCAGCCCCTGGACTAGCGGCAATGAGCAGTTCTTC
TRBJ2-3 NA TRBV7-2 TRBD2 CASSLELAVTDTQYF TGTGCCAGCAGCTTAGAACTAGCGGTCACAGATACGCAGTATTTT
TRBJ2-7 NA TRBV24-1 TRBD1 CATSESTGLEQYF TGTGCCACCAGTGAGTCGACAGGGCTCGAGCAGTACTTC
TRBJ2-7 NA TRBV14 TRBD1 CASSQGFQGAPPYEQYF TGTGCCAGCAGCCAAGGGTTCCAGGGGGCGCCGCCCTACGAGCAGTACTTC
TRBJ2-7 NA TRBV10-3 TRBD1 CATRTGFSYEQYF TGTGCCACCAGGACAGGGTTCTCCTACGAGCAGTACTTC
TRBJ1-1 NA TRBV29-1 TRBD1 CSVGNRGDTEAFF TGCAGCGTTGGTAACAGGGGGGACACTGAAGCTTTCTTT
TRBJ2-5 NA TRBV10-3 NA CAISQTTQETQYF TGTGCCATCAGTCAGACTACCCAAGAGACCCAGTACTTC
TRBJ1-2 NA TRBV7-9 NA CASSPFKANYGYTF TGTGCCAGCAGCCCGTTCAAAGCTAACTATGGCTACACCTTC
TRBJ2-3 NA TRBV11-1 NA CASSLGGRGTDTQYF TGTGCCAGCAGCTTAGGTGGCAGGGGCACAGATACGCAGTATTTT
TRBJ1-1 NA TRBV30 TRBD1 CAWGTGGVWDTEAFF TGTGCCTGGGGGACAGGGGGCGTTTGGGACACTGAAGCTTTCTTT
TRBJ2-7 NA TRBV7-6 TRBD1 CASSPRQGAEDEQYF TGTGCCAGCAGCCCACGACAGGGGGCAGAGGATGAGCAGTACTTC
TRBJ1-1 few TRBV6-2/TRBV6-3 NA CASSSRTAPIAEAFF TGTGCCAGCAGCTCAAGGACAGCCCCGATCGCTGAAGCTTTCTTT
TRBJ2-5 NA TRBV5-4 TRBD1 CASRPRQGVETQYF TGTGCCAGCAGGCCCCGACAGGGGGTGGAGACCCAGTACTTC
TRBJ1-4 NA TRBV5-1 NA CASSPDRSGTNEKLFF TGCGCCAGCAGCCCGGACAGATCGGGAACTAATGAAAAACTGTTTTTT
TRBJ1-5 NA TRBV3-1/TRBV3-2 NA CASSRTTGLSNQPQHF TGTGCCAGCAGCCGTACCACAGGGTTGAGCAATCAGCCCCAGCATTTT
TRBJ1-6 NA TRBV5-1 NA CASSLGGNGPPSPLHF TGCGCCAGCAGCTTAGGAGGGAACGGGCCCCCTTCACCCCTCCACTTT
TRBJ2-7 NA TRBV7-2 TRBD1 CASSSRTGGNLLEQYF TGTGCCAGCAGCTCCAGGACAGGGGGAAATCTTCTCGAGCAGTACTTC
TRBJ2-5 NA TRBV19 NA CASSLTGGGQETQYF TGTGCCAGTAGTCTAACGGGGGGCGGCCAAGAGACCCAGTACTTC
TRBJ2-2 few TRBV5-1 TRBD2 CASSLMPAGAGELFF TGCGCCAGCAGCTTGATGCCTGCGGGGGCCGGGGAGCTGTTTTTT
TRBJ1-1 once TRBV4-3 TRBD1 CASSQGTGGFTEAFF TGCGCCAGCAGCCAAGGGACAGGGGGCTTCACTGAAGCTTTCTTT
TRBJ2-3 NA TRBV7-7 NA CASSLGRQGTDTQYF TGTGCCAGCAGCTTAGGGCGGCAAGGCACAGATACGCAGTATTTT
TRBJ2-5 NA TRBV15 TRBD2 CATSTPGLAADQETQYF TGTGCCACCAGCACACCGGGACTAGCGGCCGACCAAGAGACCCAGTACTTC
TRBJ2-3 NA TRBV5-4 NA CASSLASGADTQYF TGTGCCAGCAGCTTGGCCTCCGGGGCAGATACGCAGTATTTT
TRBJ1-2 once TRBV7-6 NA CASSFWGNYGYTF TGTGCCAGCAGCTTTTGGGGGAACTATGGCTACACCTTC
TRBJ2-1 once TRBV5-4 NA CASSLGPNEQFF TGTGCCAGCAGCCTCGGCCCCAATGAGCAGTTCTTC
TRBJ1-2 NA TRBV30 TRBD1 CAWSDQGGQYGYTF TGTGCCTGGAGTGACCAGGGGGGACAGTATGGCTACACCTTC
TRBJ1-2 NA TRBV29-1 NA CSVRYNYGYTF TGCAGCGTTAGATATAACTATGGCTACACCTTC
TRBJ1-2 few TRBV18 NA CASSPPEGRNLYGGYTF TGTGCCAGCTCACCACCGGAGGGACGAAATCTTTATGGTGGCTACACCTTC
TRBJ1-4 NA TRBV5-1 TRBD1 CASSQGATTNEKLFF TGCGCCAGCAGCCAGGGGGCAACAACTAATGAAAAACTGTTTTTT
TRBJ1-1 few TRBV10-3 NA CAISESIFPGSYGTEAFF TGTGCCATCAGTGAGTCGATTTTCCCTGGGAGTTATGGCACTGAAGCTTTCTTT
TRBJ1-5 NA TRBV6-2/TRBV6-3 NA CASSYYSNQPQHF TGTGCCAGCAGTTACTATAGCAATCAGCCCCAGCATTTT
TRBJ1-2 once TRBV24-1 NA CATGTHYGYTF TGTGCCACCGGGACCCACTATGGCTACACCTTC
TRBJ1-1 NA TRBV10-3 TRBD1 CAISEGDRRNTEAFF TGTGCCATCAGTGAAGGGGACAGGCGCAACACTGAAGCTTTCTTT
TRBJ2-2 NA TRBV19 NA CASSRSGAGELFF TGTGCCAGTAGTAGGTCAGGGGCCGGGGAGCTGTTTTTT
TRBJ1-4 NA TRBV14 NA CASSLGTANKLFF TGTGCCAGCAGCCTTGGGACGGCTAACAAGCTGTTTTTT
TRBJ1-3 NA TRBV7-2 NA CASSLDRNTIYF TGTGCCAGCAGCTTAGATAGAAACACCATATATTTT
TRBJ1-1 NA TRBV18 TRBD1 CASSTWDSTEAFF TGTGCCAGCTCGACTTGGGACAGCACTGAAGCTTTCTTT